These 14 T cell receptor beta chains came from one sample sequenced in a study of T cell clonality in common variable immunodeficiency. Generated by immunoSEQ multiplex PCR, the TCRdb table keeps only in-frame clones and is missing some. The profile covers 25,000 to 35,000 clones, none occurring a single time. No antigen has been identified for these receptors. Study outcomes and limitations: In common variable immunodeficiency, TCR beta chains reportedly carried fewer deletions and N-nucleotide insertions.

Sequenced: peripheral blood mononuclear cells. Receptor source: a human donor with common variable immunodeficiency.

This clone was counted ten times or more. The missing CDR3 end, 3 residues past where the read stops, is filled in from the germline J gene. V and J are TRBV6-1 and TRBJ2-3; no clear D gene. With 4 bases removed from V and 2 bases from J, the gap between germline ends came to 10 bases. Per the germline V gene, CDR1 is MNHNS and CDR2 is SASEGT. The CDR3 contains 14 residues. CDR3 DNA (partial): TGTGCCAGCAGTGTGACTCTGATCACAGATACG. This codes for CASSVTLITDT. The complete CDR3 protein is CASSVTLITDTQYF.

About this clone itself: The read is 3 residues too short to cover the CDR3 end, so that end is filled in from the germline J gene. The V gene is TRBV7-2, the J gene TRBJ2-6; 8 bases are shared with TRBD1. The CDR3 loop spans 17 amino acids. Per the germline V gene, CDR1 is SGHTA and CDR2 is FQGNSA. V trimming: 0 bases; J trimming: 4 bases; junction bases outside the gene matches: 5. Partial CDR3 DNA: TGTGCCAGCAGCTTAGCCCAGGGGGCGTCCGGGGCCAACGTC. As protein: CASSLAQGASGANV. The full-length CDR3 reads as CASSLAQGASGANVLTF.

This clone was seen at least ten times. The read stops 3 residues short of the end of the CDR3; the missing end is completed from the germline J gene. This chain uses TRBV5-1 with TRBJ2-3, with D tentatively TRBD2 (5 bases). Germline V gene sequence: CDR1 SGHRS, CDR2 YFSETQ. The CDR3 consists of 15 residues. Between the trimmed V and J ends, which lost 3 bases and 5 bases, there was a span of 16 bases. The CDR3 reads CASSWAAGKVDTQYF. The sequenced CDR3 bases are TGCGCCAGCAGCTGGGCGGCGGGCAAGGTAGATACG.

This clone has ten or more counts. The read terminates 3 residues ahead of where the CDR3 ends, so the germline J gene completes it. The chain uses TRBV11-3 and TRBJ2-3, with TRBD2 matching 8 bases. Trimming took 4 bases from V and 0 from J; bases not matched to a gene: 3. This CDR3 spans 15 amino acids. CDR1 and CDR2 (germline): SGHNT, YENEEA. CDR3 bases read: TGTGCCAGCAGCTCCAGCGGGGGCAGCACAGATACG. This sequence encodes CASSSSGGSTDT. From start to end, the CDR3 is CASSSSGGSTDTQYF. The whole variable domain, remainder taken from reference TRBV11-3 and TRBJ2-3, is EAGVVQSPRYKIIEKKQPVAFWCNPISGHNTLYWYLQNLGQGPELLIRYENEEAVDDSQLPKDRFSAERLKGVDSTLKIQPAELGDSAVYLCASSSSGGSTDTQYFGPGTRLTVL.

This clone was seen a few times. The CDR3 end is not reached by the read, which stops 3 residues before it; the germline J gene fills it in. The rearrangement links TRBV5-3 to TRBJ2-7; 16 nucleotides match TRBD2. TRBV5-3 is identified as an open reading frame with a role that is uncertain. J gave up 0 bases and V 4 bases, and 7 bases lay outside the gene matches. The CDR3 runs to 18 residues. The DNA read from the CDR3 is TGTGCCAGAAGCCCGGCGGGACTAGCGGGAGGGAGCTCCTACGAG. It translates to CARSPAGLAGGSSYE. The full CDR3 is CARSPAGLAGGSSYEQYF.

This clone showed up just a few times. Read coverage stops 3 residues before the CDR3 terminus; the germline J gene supplies the remainder. The chain joins TRBV7-3 to TRBJ2-7, with D possibly matching TRBD2 (6 bases). The CDR3 has 16 residues. V was cut by 6 bases and J by 6 bases, with 24 bases left in between. Germline V lookup: CDR1 SGHTA, CDR2 FQGTGA. The CDR3 bases that were read are TGTGCCAGCAGTTCAACGGCGAGGACTACCTTTCGCGAG. Amino acids: CASSSTARTTFRE. The entire CDR3 reads CASSSTARTTFREQYF.

This clone was counted only a few times. The DNA ends 3 residues before the CDR3 does, and the rest of the CDR3 is filled in from the germline J gene. The chain joins TRBV18 to TRBJ2-3; TRBD1 aligns across 8 bases. Germline V CDR1 and CDR2: KGHSH, LQKENI. Losses at the gene ends were 6 bases for V and 1 base for J; bases not matched to a gene: 3. The CDR3 spans 14 residues. Partial CDR3 DNA: TGTGCCAGCTCTGGGACAGGCGGCACAGATACG. It translates to CASSGTGGTDT. The whole CDR3 reads CASSGTGGTDTQYF.

Notes on this clone: The read terminates 3 residues ahead of where the CDR3 ends, so the germline J gene completes it. The chain carries TRBV19 and TRBJ1-6; no reliable D call. This CDR3 contains 14 residues. V was pared by 1 base and J by 5 bases, with 6 bases between. Germline V CDR1 and CDR2: LNHDA, SQIVND (reference sequence). CDR3 residues: CASSIVTDNSPLHF. Partial CDR3 DNA: TGTGCCAGTAGTATAGTTACGGATAATTCACCC.

The sample holds many counts of this clone. The CDR3 region is CASSQGLAENNEQFF. CDR3 bases read: TGCGCCAGCAGCCAGGGACTAGCGGAAAACAATGAG. The V and J genes are TRBV5-1 and TRBJ2-1, with 11 bases matching TRBD2. The sequenced fragment ends 3 residues before the CDR3 boundary, so the rest is inferred from the germline J gene. Germline loops: CDR1 SGHRS, CDR2 YFSETQ. The CDR3 runs to 15 residues. V was pared by 4 bases and J by 5 bases, with 5 bases of the junction left unmatched.

This clone was seen repeatedly, ten times or more. The observed sequence ends 3 residues before the CDR3 terminus, with the missing tail filled in from the germline J gene. This rearrangement joins TRBV20-1 to TRBJ1-5; 7 nucleotides agree with TRBD1. V dropped 6 bases and J dropped 0; count of bases not matched to a gene: 17. There are 18 residues in the CDR3. CDR1 is DFQATT and CDR2 is SNEGSKA in the germline V gene (reference sequence). Incomplete CDR3 DNA: TGCAGTGCAACGCCTAAGACAGGGTTAGGATATAGCAATCAGCCC. It specifies CSATPKTGLGYSNQP. The full CDR3 reads CSATPKTGLGYSNQPQHF.

This clone was picked up a small number of times. The read terminates 3 residues ahead of where the CDR3 ends, so the germline J gene completes it. The V and J genes are TRBV10-2 and TRBJ2-7; TRBD1 is a possible D gene (5 bases). CDR1 WSHSY and CDR2 SAAADI come from the germline V gene. The CDR3 runs to 16 residues. V lost 2 bases to trimming and J lost 3 bases, with 17 bases between them. CDR3 bases read: TGCGCCAGCAGTGAGGCAGGGCCTGCCTCTCTCTACGAG. Its protein product is CASSEAGPASLYE. From start to end, the CDR3 is CASSEAGPASLYEQYF.

This clone has ten or more counts. The DNA ends 3 residues before the CDR3 does, and the rest of the CDR3 is filled in from the germline J gene. V is TRBV14 and J is TRBJ2-5; 7 bases line up with TRBD1. This CDR3 comprises 16 residues. After removal of 4 bases from V and 5 bases from J, the junction contained 13 bases not matched to a gene. Germline V gives CDR1 SGHDN, CDR2 FVKESK. The CDR3 is CASSRQESYRGETQYF. The CDR3 DNA, read in part, is TGTGCCAGCAGCCGTCAAGAATCATACAGGGGTGAGACC.

This clone was recorded at least ten times. Read coverage stops 3 residues before the CDR3 terminus; the germline J gene supplies the remainder. This sequence joins TRBV5-1 and TRBJ1-1; a possible D gene is TRBD1 (6 bases). This CDR3 spans 15 amino acids. Trimming removed 4 bases from V and 1 base from J, with 14 bases in between. Per germline, CDR1 SGHRS and CDR2 YFSETQ. CDR3 bases read: TGCGCCAGCAGCCTATCTCCGACAGGGAACACTGAA. It yields the protein CASSLSPTGNTE. The whole CDR3 sequence is CASSLSPTGNTEAFF.

This clone was observed many times. Incomplete CDR3 DNA: TGCAGTGCTAGAGATCTCGGCTATGGC. Translating it yields CSARDLGYG. The whole CDR3 is CSARDLGYGYTF. V is TRBV20-1 and J is TRBJ1-2, with D hard to call. The sequence runs out 3 residues before the end of the CDR3; the remainder is reconstructed from the germline J gene. Deletions cut 0 bases from V and 4 bases from J, with 6 bases between. Germline CDR1 and CDR2: DFQATT and SNEGSKA (reference sequence). This CDR3 has 12 residues.